Below are 3 T cell receptor beta chains sequenced from a single sample in a study of T cells after yellow fever vaccination. TCRdb analysed the 5' RACE reads with MiXCR anew, one entry per CDR3 protein. The sample has 450,000 to 650,000 distinct CDR3 sequences, around a fifth seen once; the top ten hold roughly 16%. This sample comprised PBMCs, obtained approximately 20 days after the first yellow fever vaccination. The receptor source for this set is a man younger than 30 who received the YFV17D yellow fever vaccine.

The chain couples TRBV12-3 or TRBV12-4 to TRBJ1-2, with TRBD1 identical over 7 bases. The CDR3 has 13 residues. The V gene end was trimmed by 3 bases and the J gene end by 4 bases; junction bases not matched to a gene: 2. The CDR3 spells CASSFSGGYGYTF. CDR3 bases: TGTGCCAGCAGTTTTTCAGGGGGCTATGGCTACACCTTC.

The chain carries TRBV12-5 and TRBJ2-1; 8 positions match TRBD2. This CDR3 comprises 11 residues. The V segment lost 6 bases and the J segment 9 bases; nucleotides outside the gene matches: 1. Germline V lookup: CDR1 LGHNT, CDR2 FRNRAP. This CDR3 reads CASGRGAEQFF. CDR3 nucleotides: TGTGCTAGTGGGCGGGGGGCTGAGCAGTTCTTC.

The chain is built from TRBV6-4 and TRBJ2-2; no clear D gene. This CDR3 contains 17 residues. With 2 bases removed from V and 2 bases from J, the gap between germline ends came to 15 bases. CDR1 and CDR2 from the germline V gene are MRHNA and SNTAGT. CDR3 DNA sequence: TGTGCCAGCAGTGACGAAGGACGGCTAACAAACACCGGGGAGCTGTTTTTT. Its protein product is CASSDEGRLTNTGELFF.